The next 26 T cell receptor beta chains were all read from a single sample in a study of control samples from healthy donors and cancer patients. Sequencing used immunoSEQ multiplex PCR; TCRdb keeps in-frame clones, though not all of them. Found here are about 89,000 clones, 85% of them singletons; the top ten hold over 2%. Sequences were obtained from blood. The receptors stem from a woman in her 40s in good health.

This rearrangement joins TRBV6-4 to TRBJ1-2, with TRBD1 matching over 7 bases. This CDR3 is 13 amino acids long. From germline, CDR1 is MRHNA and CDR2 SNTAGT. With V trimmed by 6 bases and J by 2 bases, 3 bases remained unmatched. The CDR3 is CASSPTGNYGYTF. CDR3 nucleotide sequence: TGTGCCAGCAGCCCGACAGGGAACTATGGCTACACCTTC.

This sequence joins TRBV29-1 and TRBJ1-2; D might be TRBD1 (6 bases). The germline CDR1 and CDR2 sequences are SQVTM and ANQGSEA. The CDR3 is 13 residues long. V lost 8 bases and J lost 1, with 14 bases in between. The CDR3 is CSSGAGLNYGYTF. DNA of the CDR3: TGCAGCTCGGGGGCAGGCCTTAACTATGGCTACACCTTC.

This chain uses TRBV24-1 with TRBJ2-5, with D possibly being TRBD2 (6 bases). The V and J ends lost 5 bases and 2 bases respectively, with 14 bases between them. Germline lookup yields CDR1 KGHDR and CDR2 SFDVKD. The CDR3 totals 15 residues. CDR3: CATSAAGRQQETQYF. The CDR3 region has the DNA TGTGCCACCAGTGCCGCGGGACGACAACAAGAGACCCAGTACTTC.

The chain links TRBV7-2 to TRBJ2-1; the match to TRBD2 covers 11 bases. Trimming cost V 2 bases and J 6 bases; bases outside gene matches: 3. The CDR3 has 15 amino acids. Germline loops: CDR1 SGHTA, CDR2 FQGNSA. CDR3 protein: CASSLSSGGTNEQFF. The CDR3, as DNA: TGTGCCAGCAGCTTATCTAGCGGGGGGACCAATGAGCAGTTCTTC.

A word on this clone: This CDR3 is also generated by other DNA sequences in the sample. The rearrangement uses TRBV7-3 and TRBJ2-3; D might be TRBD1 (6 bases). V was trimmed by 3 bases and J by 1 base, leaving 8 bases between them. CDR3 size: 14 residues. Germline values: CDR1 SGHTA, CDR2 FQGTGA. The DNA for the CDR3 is TGTGCCAGCAGCTTCAGGGGTGGCACAGATACGCAGTATTTT. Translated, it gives CASSFRGGTDTQYF.

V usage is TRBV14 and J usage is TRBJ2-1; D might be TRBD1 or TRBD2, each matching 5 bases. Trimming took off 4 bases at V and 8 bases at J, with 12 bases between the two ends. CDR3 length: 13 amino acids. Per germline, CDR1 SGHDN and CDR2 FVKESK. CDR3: CASSRGTWDEQFF. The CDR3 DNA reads TGTGCCAGCAGCCGAGGGACCTGGGATGAGCAGTTCTTC.

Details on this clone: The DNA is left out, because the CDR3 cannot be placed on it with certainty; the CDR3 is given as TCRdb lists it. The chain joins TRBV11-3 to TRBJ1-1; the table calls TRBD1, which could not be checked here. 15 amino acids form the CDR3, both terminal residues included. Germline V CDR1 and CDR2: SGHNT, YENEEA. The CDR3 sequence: CASSSFGQGAQGPFF.

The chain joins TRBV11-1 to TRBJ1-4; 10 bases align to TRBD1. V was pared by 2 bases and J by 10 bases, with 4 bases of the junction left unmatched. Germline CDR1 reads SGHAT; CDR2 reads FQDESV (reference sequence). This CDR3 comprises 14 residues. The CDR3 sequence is CASSLRQGAGKLFF. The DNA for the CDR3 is TGTGCCAGCAGCTTACGACAGGGGGCAGGAAAACTGTTTTTT.

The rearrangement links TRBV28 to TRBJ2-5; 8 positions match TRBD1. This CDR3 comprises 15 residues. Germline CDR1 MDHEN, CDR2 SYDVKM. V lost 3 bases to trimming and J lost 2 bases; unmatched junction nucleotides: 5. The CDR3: CASSFRGHQQETQYF. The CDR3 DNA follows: TGTGCCAGCAGTTTCAGGGGGCATCAACAAGAGACCCAGTACTTC.

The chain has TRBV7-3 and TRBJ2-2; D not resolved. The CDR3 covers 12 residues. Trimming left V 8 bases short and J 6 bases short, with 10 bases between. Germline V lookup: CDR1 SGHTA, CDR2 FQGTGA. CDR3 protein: CASGISSGELFF. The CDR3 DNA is TGTGCCAGCGGGATAAGCTCCGGGGAGCTGTTTTTT.

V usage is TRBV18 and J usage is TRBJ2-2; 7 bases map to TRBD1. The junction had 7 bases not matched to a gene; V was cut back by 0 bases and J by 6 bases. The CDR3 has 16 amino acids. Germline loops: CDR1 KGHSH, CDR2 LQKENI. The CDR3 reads CASSPPEWQGAGELFF. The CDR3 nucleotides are TGTGCCAGCTCACCACCTGAATGGCAGGGGGCCGGGGAGCTGTTTTTT. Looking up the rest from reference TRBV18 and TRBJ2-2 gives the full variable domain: NAGVMQNPRHLVRRRGQEARLRCSPMKGHSHVYWYRQLPEEGLKFMVYLQKENIIDESGMPKERFSAEFPKEGPSILRIQQVVRGDSAAYFCASSPPEWQGAGELFFGEGSRLTVL.

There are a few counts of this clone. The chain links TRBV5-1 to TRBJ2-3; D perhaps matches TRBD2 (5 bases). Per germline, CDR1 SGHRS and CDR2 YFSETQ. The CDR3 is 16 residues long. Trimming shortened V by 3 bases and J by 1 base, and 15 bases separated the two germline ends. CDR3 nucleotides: TGCGCCAGCAGCTCTAAAGGGAGATCCCGCACAGATACGCAGTATTTT. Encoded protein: CASSSKGRSRTDTQYF. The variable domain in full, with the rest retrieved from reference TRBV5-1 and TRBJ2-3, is KAGVTQTPRYLIKTRGQQVTLSCSPISGHRSVSWYQQTPGQGLQFLFEYFSETQRNKGNFPGRFSGRQFSNSRSEMNVSTLELGDSALYLCASSSKGRSRTDTQYFGPGTRLTVL.

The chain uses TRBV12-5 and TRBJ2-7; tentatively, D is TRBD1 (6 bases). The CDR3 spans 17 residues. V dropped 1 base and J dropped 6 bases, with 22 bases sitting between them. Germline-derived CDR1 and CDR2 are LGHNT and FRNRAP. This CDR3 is CASGLGPAIQGTGEQYF. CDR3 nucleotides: TGTGCTAGTGGTTTGGGTCCGGCCATACAGGGAACGGGCGAGCAGTACTTC.

The CDR3 spells CASSHPTRGGTEAFF. The CDR3 nucleotides are TGTGCCAGCAGCCACCCAACACGGGGGGGGACTGAAGCTTTCTTT. The V call is TRBV3-1 (or the pseudogene TRBV3-2), the J call TRBJ1-1; D is possibly TRBD1 (5 bases). CDR1 is LGHDT, CDR2 YNNKEL, per germline (reference sequence). Trimming removed 3 bases at V and 5 bases at J, with 16 bases between. This CDR3 region has 15 residues.

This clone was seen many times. For the CDR3, the DNA is TGTGCCAGCAGCCGAGGCGACAATTACTACGAGCAGTACTTC. This translates into CASSRGDNYYEQYF. The V and J genes are TRBV3-1 (or the pseudogene TRBV3-2) and TRBJ2-7; unclear D gene. Looked up from germline, CDR1 is LGHDT and CDR2 is YNNKEL (reference sequence). The CDR3 loop spans 14 amino acids. Trimming left V 4 bases short and J 3 bases short, with 13 bases between.

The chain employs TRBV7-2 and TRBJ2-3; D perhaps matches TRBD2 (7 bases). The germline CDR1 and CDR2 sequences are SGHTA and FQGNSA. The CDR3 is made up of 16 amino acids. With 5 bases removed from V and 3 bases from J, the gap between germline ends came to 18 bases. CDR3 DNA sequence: TGTGCCAGCAGCCGTCGAGTCGGGGGGACAACAGATACGCAGTATTTT. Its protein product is CASSRRVGGTTDTQYF.

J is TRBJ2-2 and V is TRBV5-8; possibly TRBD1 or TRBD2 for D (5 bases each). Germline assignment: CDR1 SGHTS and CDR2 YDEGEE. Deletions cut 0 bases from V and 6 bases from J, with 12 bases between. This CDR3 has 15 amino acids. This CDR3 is CASSLDGGAPGELFF. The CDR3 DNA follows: TGTGCCAGCAGCTTGGATGGGGGAGCCCCCGGGGAGCTGTTTTTT.

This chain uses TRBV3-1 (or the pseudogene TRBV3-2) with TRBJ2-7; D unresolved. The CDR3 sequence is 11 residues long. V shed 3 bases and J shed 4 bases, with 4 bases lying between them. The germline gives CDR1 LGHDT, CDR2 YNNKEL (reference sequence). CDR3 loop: CASSQLYEQYF. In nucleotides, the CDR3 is TGTGCCAGCAGCCAGCTGTACGAGCAGTACTTC.

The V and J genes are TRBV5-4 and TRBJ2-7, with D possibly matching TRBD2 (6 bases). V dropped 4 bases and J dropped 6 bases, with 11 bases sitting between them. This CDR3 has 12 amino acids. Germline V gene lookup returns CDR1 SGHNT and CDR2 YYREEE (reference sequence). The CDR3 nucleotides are TGTGCCAGCAGCACAGAGGGAGGCGAGCAGTACTTC. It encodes CASSTEGGEQYF.

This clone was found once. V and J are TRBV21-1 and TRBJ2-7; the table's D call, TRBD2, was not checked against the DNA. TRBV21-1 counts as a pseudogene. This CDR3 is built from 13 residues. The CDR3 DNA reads TGTGCCAGCAGCACAGCCCAGGAGGAGGAGCAGTACTTC. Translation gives CASSTAQEEEQYF.

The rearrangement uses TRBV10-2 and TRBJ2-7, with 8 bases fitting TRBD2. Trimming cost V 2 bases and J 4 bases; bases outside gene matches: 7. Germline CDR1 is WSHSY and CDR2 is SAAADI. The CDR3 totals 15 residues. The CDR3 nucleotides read TGCGCCAGCAGTGAGCCGGCGGGGGGAAATTACGAGCAGTACTTC. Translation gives CASSEPAGGNYEQYF.

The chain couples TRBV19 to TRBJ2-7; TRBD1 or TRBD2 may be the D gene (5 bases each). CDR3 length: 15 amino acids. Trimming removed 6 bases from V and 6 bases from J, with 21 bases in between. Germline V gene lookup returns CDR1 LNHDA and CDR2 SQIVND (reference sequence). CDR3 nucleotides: TGTGCCAGTAGCATTCCCGGTGGGGCAGGGACCGAGCAGTACTTC. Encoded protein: CASSIPGGAGTEQYF.

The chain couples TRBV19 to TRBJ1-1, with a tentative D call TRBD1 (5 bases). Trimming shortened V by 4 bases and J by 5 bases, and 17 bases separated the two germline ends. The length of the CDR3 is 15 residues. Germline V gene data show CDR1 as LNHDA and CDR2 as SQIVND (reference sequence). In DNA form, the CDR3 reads TGTGCCAGTAGTACGCGTACTTATGGGGGGACTGAAGCTTTCTTT. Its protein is CASSTRTYGGTEAFF.

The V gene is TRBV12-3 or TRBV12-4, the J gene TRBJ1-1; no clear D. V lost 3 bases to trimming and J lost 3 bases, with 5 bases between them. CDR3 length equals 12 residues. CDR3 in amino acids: CASSLWDTEAFF. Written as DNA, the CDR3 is TGTGCCAGCAGTTTGTGGGACACTGAAGCTTTCTTT.

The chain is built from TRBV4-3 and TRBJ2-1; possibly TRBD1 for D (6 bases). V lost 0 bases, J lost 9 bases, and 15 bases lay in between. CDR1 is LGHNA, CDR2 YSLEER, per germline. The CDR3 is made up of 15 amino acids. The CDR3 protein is CASSQEAQGTGEQFF. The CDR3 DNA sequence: TGCGCCAGCAGCCAAGAGGCCCAGGGGACGGGTGAGCAGTTCTTC.

The CDR3, as DNA: TGTGCCAGTAGTATAGATGTAGGGAGAGGGTGGTGGAATCAGCCCCAGCATTTT. Translated, it gives CASSIDVGRGWWNQPQHF. The chain uses TRBV19 and TRBJ1-5; no reliable D call. This CDR3 contains 18 residues. Trimming pared 0 bases from V and 4 bases from J, leaving 19 bases between. CDR1 is LNHDA and CDR2 is SQIVND in the germline V gene (reference sequence).